These 19 T cell receptor beta chains share one sample of origin, sequenced in a study of blood T cell repertoires in COVID-19. Libraries were prepared by immunoSEQ multiplex PCR; TCRdb keeps only in-frame clonotypes and omits some of them. This table has 12,000 or so clones, about 85% appearing once. The specimen was peripheral blood. All receptors derive from a human donor in a cohort sampled during active COVID-19.

This clone was seen just once. The chain combines TRBV5-4 with TRBJ2-1; TRBD2 matches 7 bases. The ends lost 4 bases at V and 5 bases at J; junction bases unmatched: 12. Germline assignment: CDR1 SGHNT and CDR2 YYREEE (reference sequence). The CDR3 totals 16 residues. CDR3 DNA sequence: TGTGCCAGCAGCCCGGGCGGGGGACGGAAACACAATGAGCAGTTCTTC. It specifies CASSPGGGRKHNEQFF.

This chain connects TRBV5-5 to TRBJ2-2; no reliable D call. V lost 6 bases and J lost 6, with 15 bases in between. From germline, CDR1 is SGHKS and CDR2 YYEKEE (reference sequence). This CDR3 has 14 amino acids. The CDR3 sequence is CASTESRKPGELFF. The CDR3 DNA is TGTGCCAGCACCGAATCTAGGAAACCCGGGGAGCTGTTTTTT. Full variable domain (remainder filled in from reference TRBV5-5 and TRBJ2-2): DAGVTQSPTHLIKTRGQQVTLRCSPISGHKSVSWYQQVLGQGPQFIFQYYEKEERGRGNFPDRFSARQFPNYSSELNVNALLLGDSALYLCASTESRKPGELFFGEGSRLTVL.

This clone was recorded a few times. V is TRBV10-1 and J is TRBJ1-2; TRBD1 aligns across 9 bases. With V trimmed by 8 bases and J by 0 bases, 7 bases remained unmatched. The CDR3 is 15 residues long. Germline V lookup: CDR1 WNHNN, CDR2 SYGVQD (reference sequence). The CDR3 region is CASPGTGRTNYGYTF. The CDR3 region has the DNA TGCGCCAGCCCTGGGACAGGGAGGACTAACTATGGCTACACCTTC.

The chain combines TRBV7-9 with TRBJ2-2; tentatively, D is TRBD1 (5 bases). The germline V gene encodes CDR1 SEHNR and CDR2 FQNEAQ (reference sequence). The CDR3 is 15 amino acids. Trimming cost V 5 bases and J 0 bases, with 10 bases left between them. The CDR3 nucleotides are TGTGCCAGCAGCCGAGCAGGGACGAACACCGGGGAGCTGTTTTTT. Protein sequence: CASSRAGTNTGELFF. The full variable domain, completed using reference TRBV7-9 and TRBJ2-2, is DTGVSQNPRHKITKRGQNVTFRCDPISEHNRLYWYRQTLGQGPEFLTYFQNEAQLEKSRLLSDRFSAERPKGSFSTLEIQRTEQGDSAMYLCASSRAGTNTGELFFGEGSRLTVL.

This chain links TRBV27 with TRBJ1-2, with a tentative D call TRBD1 (5 bases). The CDR3 contains 14 residues. Germline V gene data show CDR1 as MNHEY and CDR2 as SMNVEV (reference sequence). The ends were cut back, 1 base at V and 1 base at J, with 7 bases in the middle. The CDR3 nucleotides are TGTGCCAGCAGTTTATTTCAGGGTAACTATGGCTACACCTTC. Its protein product is CASSLFQGNYGYTF.

This rearrangement joins TRBV7-3 to TRBJ1-1, with TRBD1 matching 10 bases. The CDR3 runs to 13 residues. Germline V lookup: CDR1 SGHTA, CDR2 FQGTGA. V lost 4 bases, J lost 11 bases, and 7 bases stayed unmatched. CDR3 sequence: CASSSSGDRGAFF. As DNA, the CDR3 is TGTGCCAGCAGCTCGTCTGGGGACAGGGGCGCTTTCTTT.

The chain combines TRBV21-1 with TRBJ2-6; the table's D call of TRBD1 was not tested on the DNA. TRBV21-1 is assigned pseudogene status. This CDR3 spans 20 amino acids. As DNA, the CDR3 is TGTGCCAGCAGCAAAGCGCCGACCGGGACAGGGGGCACTGGGGCCAACGTCCTGACTTTC. Residues: CASSKAPTGTGGTGANVLTF.

Turning to this clone: The sample carries other DNA sequences with the same CDR3. This chain uses TRBV20-1 with TRBJ2-7; D is perhaps TRBD1 (5 bases). The CDR3 length is 13 residues. Germline V gene sequence: CDR1 DFQATT, CDR2 SNEGSKA (reference sequence). V dropped 3 bases and J dropped 6 bases, with 15 bases sitting between them. The CDR3 coding sequence is TGCAGTGCTAGTGGCCAGGGTAAGGCCGAGCAGTACTTC. It is translated as CSASGQGKAEQYF.

This chain's CDR3 is CASSRHQGAMEYEQYF. CDR3 coding DNA: TGCGCCAGCAGCCGGCACCAGGGGGCCATGGAGTACGAGCAGTACTTC. This sequence joins TRBV4-1 and TRBJ2-7; 8 bases are a match to TRBD1. Germline CDR1 is MGHRA and CDR2 is YSYEKL. Trimming at V came to 4 bases and at J to 4 bases, leaving 12 bases not matched to a gene. The CDR3 runs to 16 residues.

This sequence joins TRBV3-1 (or the pseudogene TRBV3-2) and TRBJ2-5; the match to TRBD2 covers 9 bases. In germline, CDR1 is LGHDT, CDR2 YNNKEL (reference sequence). V lost 1 base to trimming and J lost 5 bases; unmatched junction nucleotides: 5. This CDR3 has 15 residues. The CDR3 nucleotides read TGTGCCAGCAGCCAAGTAGCGGGAGAAGGGGAGACCCAGTACTTC. Residues: CASSQVAGEGETQYF.

This clone was detected only a few times. The chain joins TRBV28 to TRBJ2-2, with a tentative D call TRBD1 (5 bases). The V end was cut by 6 bases, the J end by 2 bases, with 7 bases between. The germline V gene has CDR1 MDHEN and CDR2 SYDVKM. This CDR3 is built from 13 residues. The CDR3 sequence is CASRGPNTGELFF. In nucleotides, the CDR3 is TGTGCCAGCAGGGGGCCCAACACCGGGGAGCTGTTTTTT. Filled out from reference TRBV28 and TRBJ2-2, the complete variable domain reads DVKVTQSSRYLVKRTGEKVFLECVQDMDHENMFWYRQDPGLGLRLIYFSYDVKMKEKGDIPEGYSVSREKKERFSLILESASTNQTSMYLCASRGPNTGELFFGEGSRLTVL.

V usage is TRBV4-1 and J usage is TRBJ2-7; 7 bases fit TRBD1. This CDR3 comprises 17 residues. Germline CDR1 and CDR2: MGHRA and YSYEKL. The V gene end was trimmed by 1 base and the J gene end by 3 bases; junction bases not matched to a gene: 12. This CDR3 is CASSQVAGQDRLYEQYF. The CDR3 DNA reads TGCGCCAGCAGCCAAGTGGCAGGACAGGATAGACTCTACGAGCAGTACTTC.

This chain links TRBV5-1 with TRBJ2-2; TRBD1 is a possible D gene (6 bases). Between the trimmed V and J ends, which lost 0 bases and 0 bases, there was a span of 6 bases. CDR1 and CDR2 from the germline V gene are SGHRS and YFSETQ. This CDR3 comprises 15 residues. The CDR3: CASSLGTANTGELFF. DNA for the CDR3: TGCGCCAGCAGCTTGGGGACAGCGAACACCGGGGAGCTGTTTTTT.

This chain links TRBV27 with TRBJ1-6; D is unclear. Trimming shortened V by 0 bases and J by 5 bases, and 14 bases separated the two germline ends. CDR3 length: 17 amino acids. Per germline, CDR1 MNHEY and CDR2 SMNVEV (reference sequence). The CDR3 reads CASSLSPVRKNNSPLHF. CDR3 nucleotide sequence: TGTGCCAGCAGTTTATCACCAGTCAGAAAGAATAATTCACCCCTCCACTTT.

The chain links TRBV2 to TRBJ2-5; 10 bases match TRBD2. This CDR3 contains 16 residues. The germline V gene encodes CDR1 SNHLY and CDR2 FYNNEI. Trimming removed 3 bases from V and 0 bases from J; junction bases left unmatched: 4. CDR3 bases: TGTGCCAGCAGTGATGTCCTAGCGGGAGACCAAGAGACCCAGTACTTC. It yields the protein CASSDVLAGDQETQYF.

The rearrangement uses TRBV27 and TRBJ2-2, with 12 bases matching TRBD1. CDR1 is MNHEY, CDR2 SMNVEV, per germline (reference sequence). The CDR3 is 19 amino acids. V shed 6 bases, J shed 6 bases, and the junction held 17 bases outside the gene matches. This CDR3 is CASRPYRDRGPGGSGELFF. In nucleotides, the CDR3 is TGTGCCAGCAGACCTTACCGGGACAGGGGGCCGGGTGGCTCCGGGGAGCTGTTTTTT.

V gene TRBV6-5 combines with J gene TRBJ1-2, with TRBD1 identical over 7 bases. Germline lookup yields CDR1 MNHEY and CDR2 SVGAGI. This CDR3 contains 14 residues. The J segment lost 6 bases and the V segment lost 6 bases, leaving 10 bases of the junction unmatched. The CDR3 is CASSLRQGSDGYTF. In DNA, the CDR3 is TGTGCCAGCAGCCTTCGACAGGGTAGCGATGGCTACACCTTC.

The chain links TRBV5-6 to TRBJ2-3; 11 nucleotides align to TRBD1. V lost 2 bases, J lost 9 bases, and 5 bases stayed unmatched. This CDR3 has 14 amino acids. Germline values: CDR1 SGHDT, CDR2 YYEEEE. The CDR3 is CASSFRDRGKTQYF. The DNA of the CDR3 is TGTGCCAGCAGCTTTCGGGACAGGGGGAAGACGCAGTATTTT.

The count of this clone is one. The chain uses TRBV6-1 and TRBJ1-3; no definite D call. The V end was cut by 2 bases, the J end by 0 bases, with 11 bases between. Germline loops: CDR1 MNHNS, CDR2 SASEGT. This CDR3 has 16 residues. The CDR3 DNA reads as TGTGCCAGCAGTGAAAGAGTCAGGTTCTCTGGAAACACCATATATTTT. Translated: CASSERVRFSGNTIYF.